These T cell receptor beta chains were read from a single sample in a study of vaccination effects on CD4 cells after COVID-19. Libraries were prepared by immunoSEQ multiplex PCR; TCRdb keeps only in-frame clonotypes and omits some of them. The sample consists of around 30,000 clones, 69% of them appearing once. Their specific antigens are unknown. The material was CD4+ T cells from PBMCs cultured with SARS-CoV-2 spike peptides, obtained before COVID-19 vaccination. These receptor sequences come from a human donor who had a prior SARS-CoV-2 infection. CDR3s include the opening cysteine and the closing phenylalanine or tryptophan. Each record gives: V gene, clone size, D gene, J gene, CDR3 DNA, CDR3 protein. D genes are given only for firm matches. Some rows mark clone size as missing; the rest say once, few, many or name a class of expanded clone.

v_gene: TRBV5-4; abundance: NA; d_gene: NA; j_gene: TRBJ2-5; CDR3nt: TGTGCCAGCAGCTTGGCCCTAAGGGAGACCCAGTACTTC; CDR3aa: CASSLALRETQYF
v_gene: TRBV7-9; abundance: NA; d_gene: NA; j_gene: TRBJ1-1; CDR3nt: TGTGCCAGCCTGGGGGGGGCTGGAAGCACTGAAGCTTTCTTT; CDR3aa: CASLGGAGSTEAFF
v_gene: TRBV9; abundance: NA; d_gene: NA; j_gene: TRBJ2-3; CDR3nt: TGTGCCAGCAGCGCCGGACTAACAGATACGCAGTATTTT; CDR3aa: CASSAGLTDTQYF
v_gene: TRBV19; abundance: few; d_gene: TRBD1; j_gene: TRBJ1-1; CDR3nt: TGTGCCAGTAGTAGAACCGGACAGGGAGGTGAAGCTTTCTTT; CDR3aa: CASSRTGQGGEAFF
v_gene: TRBV5-4; abundance: NA; d_gene: NA; j_gene: TRBJ2-2; CDR3nt: TGTGCCAGCACCCAGGGCACTAGCCAGAACACCGGGGAGCTGTTTTTT; CDR3aa: CASTQGTSQNTGELFF
v_gene: TRBV11-3; abundance: few; d_gene: NA; j_gene: TRBJ1-6; CDR3nt: TGTGCCAGCAGCTATCTTCGGGGTAAGTCCTATAATTCACCCCTCCACTTT; CDR3aa: CASSYLRGKSYNSPLHF
v_gene: TRBV11-1; abundance: once; d_gene: NA; j_gene: TRBJ1-1; CDR3nt: TGTGCCAGCAGCTTAGTGGGGATCACTGAAGCTTTCTTT; CDR3aa: CASSLVGITEAFF
v_gene: TRBV11-3; abundance: NA; d_gene: NA; j_gene: TRBJ2-7; CDR3nt: TGTGCCAGCAGCTTGGAAGCTTTAGACGCCAACGAGCAGTACTTC; CDR3aa: CASSLEALDANEQYF
v_gene: TRBV5-1; abundance: NA; d_gene: TRBD2; j_gene: TRBJ2-1; CDR3nt: TGCGCCAGCAGCTTGGCCGGGACTAGCGTAGACAATGAGCAGTTCTTC; CDR3aa: CASSLAGTSVDNEQFF
v_gene: TRBV19; abundance: medium-sized; d_gene: NA; j_gene: TRBJ2-1; CDR3nt: TGTGCCAGTAGTCCGACCCAGACCAACTCCTACAATGAGCAGTTCTTC; CDR3aa: CASSPTQTNSYNEQFF
v_gene: TRBV7-2; abundance: NA; d_gene: TRBD2; j_gene: TRBJ2-7; CDR3nt: TGTGCCAGCAGCCCGGGAAGCGGGGGCTACTCCTACGAGCAGTACTTC; CDR3aa: CASSPGSGGYSYEQYF
v_gene: TRBV5-1; abundance: NA; d_gene: NA; j_gene: TRBJ2-6; CDR3nt: TGCGCCAGCAGCACCGGACAGTCCCCCCCGCTAGGCCTGACTTTC; CDR3aa: CASSTGQSPPLGLTF
v_gene: TRBV12-3/TRBV12-4; abundance: NA; d_gene: NA; j_gene: TRBJ1-1; CDR3nt: TGTGCCAGCAGGCTTGACCAGGGGCAGGCTGCTTTCTTT; CDR3aa: CASRLDQGQAAFF
v_gene: TRBV4-1; abundance: few; d_gene: TRBD2; j_gene: TRBJ2-3; CDR3nt: TGCGCCAGCAGCCAAAGGAGGGCTAGCGGGGGCCAACTCACAGATACGCAGTATTTT; CDR3aa: CASSQRRASGGQLTDTQYF
v_gene: TRBV9; abundance: NA; d_gene: NA; j_gene: TRBJ2-1; CDR3nt: TGTGCCAGCAGCGGAGGACGTTACAATGAGCAGTTCTTC; CDR3aa: CASSGGRYNEQFF
v_gene: TRBV25-1; abundance: NA; d_gene: NA; j_gene: TRBJ2-7; CDR3nt: TGTGCCAGCAGCCCACCCTCCAGGGCCGGGGGTAACGAGCAGTACTTC; CDR3aa: CASSPPSRAGGNEQYF
v_gene: TRBV9; abundance: few; d_gene: NA; j_gene: TRBJ1-3; CDR3nt: TGTGCCAGCAGCGTATTAGTAGTGTCTGGAAACACCATATATTTT; CDR3aa: CASSVLVVSGNTIYF
v_gene: TRBV6-5; abundance: NA; d_gene: NA; j_gene: TRBJ1-2; CDR3nt: TGTGCCAGCAGTCAGGCAGGTCTGAAGCCAATTCTTTACACCTTC; CDR3aa: CASSQAGLKPILYTF
v_gene: TRBV7-2; abundance: NA; d_gene: TRBD2; j_gene: TRBJ2-1; CDR3nt: TGTGCCAGCAGCCTTAGCGGGGCCACCTACAATGAGCAGTTCTTC; CDR3aa: CASSLSGATYNEQFF
v_gene: TRBV11-3; abundance: few; d_gene: NA; j_gene: TRBJ2-1; CDR3nt: TGTGCCAGCAGCTTATTTGACAATGAGCAGTTCTTC; CDR3aa: CASSLFDNEQFF
v_gene: TRBV5-4; abundance: NA; d_gene: NA; j_gene: TRBJ2-4; CDR3nt: TGTGCCAGCAGCGGCGACAGTCCCAAAAACATTCAGTACTTC; CDR3aa: CASSGDSPKNIQYF
v_gene: TRBV5-1; abundance: NA; d_gene: NA; j_gene: TRBJ2-7; CDR3nt: TGCGCCAGCAGCTCCGGGACTTCGATAGGCGAGCAGTACTTC; CDR3aa: CASSSGTSIGEQYF
v_gene: TRBV5-1; abundance: few; d_gene: TRBD2; j_gene: TRBJ2-7; CDR3nt: TGCGCCAGCAGACCAACTAGCGGGAGCTCCTACGAGCAGTACTTC; CDR3aa: CASRPTSGSSYEQYF
v_gene: TRBV10-3; abundance: large; d_gene: NA; j_gene: TRBJ1-2; CDR3nt: TGTGCCATCAGTGAGTCGGGGGGGGATAACGGCTACACCTTC; CDR3aa: CAISESGGDNGYTF
v_gene: TRBV12-3/TRBV12-4; abundance: NA; d_gene: NA; j_gene: TRBJ1-3; CDR3nt: TGTGCCAGCAGTTTTGAGAGAAACACCATATATTTT; CDR3aa: CASSFERNTIYF
v_gene: TRBV20-1; abundance: NA; d_gene: NA; j_gene: TRBJ2-5; CDR3nt: TGCAGTGCTAGTCTAAGTAGCACACTAGAGACCCAGTACTTC; CDR3aa: CSASLSSTLETQYF
v_gene: TRBV4-1; abundance: NA; d_gene: NA; j_gene: TRBJ2-7; CDR3nt: TGCGCCAGCAGCCCGGACTTCTACGAGCAGTACTTC; CDR3aa: CASSPDFYEQYF
v_gene: TRBV7-3; abundance: few; d_gene: NA; j_gene: TRBJ2-2; CDR3nt: TGTGCCAGCAGCTTAGGGGGGGCAGGGAACACCGGGGAGCTGTTTTTT; CDR3aa: CASSLGGAGNTGELFF
v_gene: TRBV5-4; abundance: NA; d_gene: TRBD2; j_gene: TRBJ2-1; CDR3nt: TGTGCCAGCAGTTCGTCGTTAGCGGGGGTGGGTAATGAGCAGTTCTTC; CDR3aa: CASSSSLAGVGNEQFF
v_gene: TRBV5-1; abundance: NA; d_gene: NA; j_gene: TRBJ1-2; CDR3nt: TGCGCCAGCAGCTTGGTTGGTCCAGCGCAGGGCTACACCTTC; CDR3aa: CASSLVGPAQGYTF
v_gene: TRBV9; abundance: NA; d_gene: TRBD1; j_gene: TRBJ1-1; CDR3nt: TGTGCCAGCAGGCCCGGACAGGGGCTGGGGACTGAAGCTTTCTTT; CDR3aa: CASRPGQGLGTEAFF